The 8 T cell receptor beta chains below all came from one sample that was sequenced in a study of CD8 T cells in Susac syndrome (dated by TCRdb to between 2017 and 2020). The receptor library was made with the immunoSEQ multiplex PCR assay. RNA was extracted using the RNeasy kit, and roughly 0.5 to 1 microgram was reverse transcribed with random hexamers. The public sequencing data were trimmed at Q25 with fastp and processed into clonotypes with MiXCR by TCRdb, which kept only in-frame beta chains. Under each unique CDR3 protein, matching rows form one entry showing the most common genes and DNA. For this sample the table gives around 100,000 distinct CDR3 sequences, of which 95% were detected only once. The biggest ten clones account for approximately 0.3% of the sample. The sample taken for sequencing was CD8+ T cells from PBMCs. The origin of the receptors is a human donor with Susac syndrome.

CDR3 in amino acids: CASSQQDLYGYTF. Written as DNA, the CDR3 is TGTGCCAGCAGCCAACAGGATCTCTATGGCTACACCTTC. The chain uses TRBV5-6 and TRBJ1-2, with D possibly being TRBD1 (5 bases). The CDR3 extends over 13 amino acids. V was pared by 4 bases and J by 4 bases, with 11 bases between. Germline assignment: CDR1 SGHDT and CDR2 YYEEEE.

The gene calls are TRBV11-2 and TRBJ2-7; TRBD1 is a possible D gene (5 bases). Germline CDR1 and CDR2: SGHAT and FQNNGV. The V end was cut by 1 base, the J end by 0 bases, with 10 bases between. The CDR3 length is 15 residues. The CDR3 is CASSLGQISSYEQYF. The CDR3 DNA is TGTGCCAGCAGCTTAGGACAGATTAGCTCCTACGAGCAGTACTTC.

This chain links TRBV19 with TRBJ2-1; 11 bases are shared with TRBD1. The CDR3 loop spans 15 amino acids. Germline V gives CDR1 LNHDA, CDR2 SQIVND (reference sequence). Trimming removed 4 bases from V and 10 bases from J; junction bases left unmatched: 9. The CDR3 nucleotides read TGTGCCAGTAGTAAAACCGGGACAGGGGGTGACGAGCAGTTCTTC. Encoded protein: CASSKTGTGGDEQFF.

J is TRBJ2-5 and V is TRBV13; D not certain. Deletions cut 2 bases from V and 4 bases from J, with 11 bases between. CDR3 length equals 14 residues. Germline loops: CDR1 PRHDT, CDR2 FYEKMQ (reference sequence). The chain's CDR3 is CASSLLAASETQYF. CDR3 in DNA: TGTGCCAGCAGCTTATTGGCAGCGTCAGAGACCCAGTACTTC.

The J gene is TRBJ2-1, the V gene TRBV20-1; D is perhaps TRBD1 (5 bases). V was shortened by 0 bases and J by 1 base, with 13 bases between the two germline ends. CDR1 and CDR2 from the germline V gene are DFQATT and SNEGSKA (reference sequence). The CDR3 is made up of 16 amino acids. As DNA, the CDR3 is TGCAGTGCTAGAGATTGGGGCCAAGGGTCCTACAATGAGCAGTTCTTC. This encodes CSARDWGQGSYNEQFF.

CDR3 protein: CASSSPGSDEQFF. CDR3 coding DNA: TGTGCCAGCAGCTCGCCTGGTTCGGATGAGCAGTTCTTC. The V call is TRBV7-9, the J call TRBJ2-1; D unresolved. The length of the CDR3 is 13 residues. The germline gives CDR1 SEHNR, CDR2 FQNEAQ (reference sequence). Deletions cut 4 bases from V and 8 bases from J, with 12 bases between.

This chain links TRBV18 with TRBJ1-1; maybe TRBD1 (6 bases). Trimming took 3 bases from V and 0 from J, leaving 8 bases between them. This CDR3 is built from 14 residues. Germline lookup yields CDR1 KGHSH and CDR2 LQKENI. The chain's CDR3 is CASSPPGVNTEAFF. CDR3 in DNA: TGTGCCAGCTCACCGCCAGGGGTGAACACTGAAGCTTTCTTT.

The V and J genes are TRBV29-1 and TRBJ2-6; the D call may be TRBD1 or TRBD2 (5 bases each). The CDR3 is 16 residues long. The V end was cut by 0 bases, the J end by 4 bases, with 13 bases between. Germline-derived CDR1 and CDR2 are SQVTM and ANQGSEA. CDR3 amino acids: CSVEDEGLWGANVLTF. The CDR3 region has the DNA TGCAGCGTTGAAGACGAGGGGCTTTGGGGGGCCAACGTCCTGACTTTC.